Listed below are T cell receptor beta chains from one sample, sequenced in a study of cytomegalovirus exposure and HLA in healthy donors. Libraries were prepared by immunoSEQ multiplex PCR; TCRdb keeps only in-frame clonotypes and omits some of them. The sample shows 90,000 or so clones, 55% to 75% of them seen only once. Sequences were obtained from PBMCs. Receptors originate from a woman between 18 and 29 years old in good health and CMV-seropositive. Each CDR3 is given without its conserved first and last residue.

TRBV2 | ASRDRGFGNTIY
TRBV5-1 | ASSSGTGSEQY
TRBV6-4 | ASSVGLGNDEQF
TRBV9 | ASSYSRNQGDTEAF
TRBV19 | ASSSEGAGIYGYT
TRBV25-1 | ASSEYGGKAQETQY
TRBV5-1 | ASSLAGGDIQY
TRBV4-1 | ASSQGQGNQPQH
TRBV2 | ATVAETSGGGTQY
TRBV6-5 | ASSAGLAAETQY
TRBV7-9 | ASSAGDQLQY
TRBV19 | ASSILAGRMEDTQY
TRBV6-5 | ASSSGTGAKKLF
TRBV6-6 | ASSYEKGADKKLF
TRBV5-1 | ASSPRTGVTNTEAF
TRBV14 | ASSRLGQLGSTQY
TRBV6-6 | ASSLGIGQGGGEQF
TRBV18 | ASSPPGGPTDTQY
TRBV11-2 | ASSPRGGANVLT
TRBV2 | ASRTGGGNEQF
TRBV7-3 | ASGVGVGSRETQY
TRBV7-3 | ASSLGGANTGELF
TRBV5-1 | ASSWDRGNEQF
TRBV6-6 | ASLPKGLMGSPLH
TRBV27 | ASSTATRGAEKLF
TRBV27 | ASSLGTGGAYNSPLH
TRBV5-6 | ASSWEDTGGEQY
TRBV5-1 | ASSLSSVADTQY
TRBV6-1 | ASSEYRGNTGELF
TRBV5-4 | ASSSPGVAGNNEQF
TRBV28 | ASSTAQTFLRSNQPQH
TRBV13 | ASSLGSLDEQY
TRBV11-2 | ASSLVGGGEQF
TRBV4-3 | ASSQDRWTGKETQY
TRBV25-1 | ASSDRDEKLF
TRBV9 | ASSVATSGGYEQY
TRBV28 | ASSRTGGSANYGYT
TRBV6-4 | ASSNPGSTEAF
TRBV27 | ASSLGSYNQPQH
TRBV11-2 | ASSLGQGVYEQY
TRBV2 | ASSDYGNEQF
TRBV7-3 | ASSPAGYNEQF
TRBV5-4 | ASSPRTSGGLYEQY
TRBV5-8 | ASSSTGLRASYNEQF
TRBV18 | ASSLTSGSPKGSTDTQY